A selection of T cell receptor beta chains follows, all from one sample in a study of OX40 agonist ivuxolimab in advanced cancers. TCRdb keeps only in-frame clones here, not all; method: immunoSEQ multiplex PCR. The profile shows about 110,000 clones, approximately 89% of them singletons. Here the sequenced sample was CD4+ or CD8+ T cells sorted from blood, taken in a trial of the OX40 agonist ivuxolimab. These receptors were collected from an adult with an advanced solid tumor such as melanoma, head and neck, liver or kidney cancer. Each CDR3 is given with its conserved first and last residue. Each record gives: V gene, J gene, clone size, D gene, CDR3 DNA, CDR3 protein. The D gene is left open where the match is weak. Clone size is given for some rows only: seen once, a few or many times, or a class if the clone is expanded.

TRBV11-2	TRBJ2-5	-	-	TGTGCCAGCAGCTTAGATTTGAGAGGTTCTGGGGAGACCCAGTACTTC	CASSLDLRGSGETQYF
TRBV5-1	TRBJ1-3	-	-	TGCGCCAGCAGCCCGGACAGTTACTCTGGAAACACCATATATTTT	CASSPDSYSGNTIYF
TRBV30	TRBJ2-1	-	-	TGTGCCTCAGCGGGCCCCCTTCCCCATGAGCAGTTCTTC	CASAGPLPHEQFF
TRBV9	TRBJ2-1	-	-	TGTGCCAGCAGCGTAGACGGGGGCAGGTACAATGAGCAGTTCTTC	CASSVDGGRYNEQFF
TRBV6-5	TRBJ2-1	-	-	TGTGCCAGCAGCTCTGGAACAGGGTTCCATGAGCAGTTCTTC	CASSSGTGFHEQFF
TRBV30	TRBJ2-5	-	-	TGTGCCTGGGGCTCGGCGACCCAGTACTTC	CAWGSATQYF
TRBV7-8	TRBJ2-7	-	-	TGTGCCAGCAGCTTAGCATCGTGGGATGCCTCCTACGAGCAGTACTTC	CASSLASWDASYEQYF
TRBV5-1	TRBJ2-5	-	TRBD2	TGCGCCAGCAGCGCGGGGGGCGGAGAGACCCAGTACTTC	CASSAGGGETQYF
TRBV30	TRBJ2-7	-	TRBD1	TGTGCCTGGAGCACCGGGACAGGGAAAGACGAGCAGTACTTC	CAWSTGTGKDEQYF
TRBV6-6	TRBJ1-5	-	-	TGTGCCAGCAGTTTAAGGGGCAATCAGCCCCAGCATTTT	CASSLRGNQPQHF
TRBV27	TRBJ1-2	-	-	TGTGCCAGCAGTCCCTCCCGTGGCGTGGGTGGGAACTATGGCTACACCTTC	CASSPSRGVGGNYGYTF
TRBV15	TRBJ2-5	-	TRBD2	TGTGCCACCAGCAGAGATCTCAGGTCGCGGGGGGAGACCCAGTACTTC	CATSRDLRSRGETQYF
TRBV27	TRBJ2-2	-	TRBD1	TGTGCCAGCAGTTCCCTGGGGACAGGGGTAACCGGGGAGCTGTTTTTT	CASSSLGTGVTGELFF
TRBV19	TRBJ1-4	-	TRBD1	TGTGCCAGTACCCAGACAGGGAATGAAAAACTGTTTTTT	CASTQTGNEKLFF
TRBV7-3	TRBJ2-7	-	TRBD1	TGTGCCAGCAGCCAGGACCCAGGGGGCCGGGAGCAGTACTTC	CASSQDPGGREQYF
TRBV5-1	TRBJ2-6	-	-	TGCGCCAGCAGCTTGGTAGGGGGACGAGCTGGGGCCAACGTCCTGACTTTC	CASSLVGGRAGANVLTF
TRBV2	TRBJ2-7	-	-	TGTGCCAGCAGTGTCTCTTACGAGCAGTACTTC	CASSVSYEQYF
TRBV7-3	TRBJ2-3	-	TRBD2	TGTGCCAGCACCCCCCCTAGCGGGAGGTTACCAGATACGCAGTATTTT	CASTPPSGRLPDTQYF
TRBV5-4	TRBJ2-5	-	-	TGTGCCAGCAGCTTGAGGTCAGACCAAGAGACCCAGTACTTC	CASSLRSDQETQYF
TRBV7-9	TRBJ2-7	-	-	TGTGCCAGCAGCTTAGGTGGTAGTATCAACGAGCAGTACTTC	CASSLGGSINEQYF
TRBV7-9	TRBJ2-7	-	-	TGTGCCAGCAGCCCCCTCTCAAAGGACTACGAGCAGTACTTC	CASSPLSKDYEQYF
TRBV7-3	TRBJ2-1	-	-	TGTGCCAGCAGCTTATCGGCAACCAATGAGCAGTTCTTC	CASSLSATNEQFF
TRBV18	TRBJ2-2	once	TRBD2	TGTGCCAGCTCACCACTCCCTAGCGGGGGCACCGGGGAGCTGTTTTTT	CASSPLPSGGTGELFF
TRBV7-9	TRBJ2-7	-	-	TGTGCCAGCAGCTTAGAGAGCCCCAGCCACGAGCAGTACTTC	CASSLESPSHEQYF
TRBV9	TRBJ2-1	-	-	TGTGCCAGCAGCGTAGGGTCGGCGGGTGAGCAGTTCTTC	CASSVGSAGEQFF